This T cell receptor beta chain is from a study of vaccination and CD4 T cells after COVID-19. TCRdb passed the PCR reads through MiXCR, listing each CDR3 protein once. The data hold about 39,000 distinct CDR3 sequences, with 35% to 40% observed a single time. Time point defined: late sampling 161 to 241 days after vaccination in a few convalescent patients. The sequence derives from a human donor who had recovered from COVID-19. This material consisted of CD4+ T cells from blood, taken about 7 months after SARS-CoV-2 vaccination.

CDR3 in amino acids: CASSYSFSSGRAYEQYF. The CDR3 nucleotides are TGTGCCAGCAGTTACTCGTTTTCTAGCGGGAGGGCCTACGAGCAGTACTTC. The rearrangement uses TRBV6-5 and TRBJ2-7, with 12 bases that match TRBD2. V shed 0 bases, J shed 2 bases, and the junction held 5 bases outside the gene matches. The CDR3 consists of 17 residues. CDR1 is MNHEY and CDR2 is SVGAGI in the germline V gene.